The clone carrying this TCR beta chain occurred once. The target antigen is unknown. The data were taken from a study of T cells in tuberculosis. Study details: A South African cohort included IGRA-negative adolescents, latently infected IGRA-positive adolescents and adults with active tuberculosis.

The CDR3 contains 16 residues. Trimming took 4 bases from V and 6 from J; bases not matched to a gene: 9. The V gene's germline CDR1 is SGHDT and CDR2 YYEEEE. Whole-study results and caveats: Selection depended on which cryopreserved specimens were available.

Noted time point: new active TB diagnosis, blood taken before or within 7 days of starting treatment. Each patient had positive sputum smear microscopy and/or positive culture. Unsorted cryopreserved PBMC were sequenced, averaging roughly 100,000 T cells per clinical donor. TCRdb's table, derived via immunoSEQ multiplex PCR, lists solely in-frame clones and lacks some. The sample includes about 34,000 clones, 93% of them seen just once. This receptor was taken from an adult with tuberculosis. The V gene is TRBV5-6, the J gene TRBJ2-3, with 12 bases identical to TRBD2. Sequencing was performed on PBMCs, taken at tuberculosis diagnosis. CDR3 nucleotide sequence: TGTGCCAGCAGCGAGTCCGGACTAGCGGGAACGGATACGCAGTATTTT. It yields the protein CASSESGLAGTDTQYF.